These 21 T cell receptor beta chains were sequenced from one sample in a study of blood T cell repertoires in COVID-19. TCRdb's copy holds only in-frame clones and misses some; the assay was immunoSEQ multiplex PCR. There are around 200,000 clones in the sample; 85% occur only once, and 15% to 20% lies in the top ten. Sequenced input: PBMCs or T cells enriched from blood (not recorded which). The receptors shown here come from a man aged 35 to 55 who had recovered from COVID-19.

The rearrangement links TRBV3-1 (or the pseudogene TRBV3-2) to TRBJ2-5; 7 bases are a match to TRBD1. This CDR3 is 15 amino acids long. Trimming cost V 3 bases and J 4 bases; bases outside gene matches: 8. Germline CDR1 LGHDT, CDR2 YNNKEL (reference sequence). CDR3 nucleotides: TGTGCCAGCAGCCACACGAGGGGGCTCCCAGAGACCCAGTACTTC. Its translation is CASSHTRGLPETQYF.

The chain employs TRBV18 and TRBJ2-7, with D tentatively TRBD1 (5 bases). V lost 6 bases, J lost 0 bases, and 9 bases lay in between. The CDR3 has 13 amino acids. The germline V gene has CDR1 KGHSH and CDR2 LQKENI. The CDR3 sequence: CASSDSSSYEQYF. The CDR3 nucleotides are TGTGCCAGCTCCGACAGTAGCTCCTACGAGCAGTACTTC.

J is TRBJ1-2 and V is TRBV21-1; TRBD1, the D gene given by the table, was not confirmed from the DNA. TRBV21-1 is a pseudogene segment. CDR3 size: 17 residues. Here the CDR3 DNA reads TGTGCCAGCAGCCCTCGGGACAGCCGAGCACACTCTCATGGCTACACCTTC. Translated, it gives CASSPRDSRAHSHGYTF.

V usage is TRBV9 and J usage is TRBJ1-1; possibly TRBD1 for D (6 bases). CDR1 and CDR2 (germline): SGDLS, YYNGEE. V was clipped by 4 bases and J by 5 bases, with 9 bases between them. The CDR3 contains 12 residues. The CDR3 nucleotides read TGTGCCAGCAGCACCAGGGGAACTGAAGCTTTCTTT. Protein product: CASSTRGTEAFF.

The rearrangement uses TRBV10-3 and TRBJ2-5, with 7 bases aligning to TRBD1. This CDR3 region has 15 residues. Looked up from germline, CDR1 is ENHRY and CDR2 is SYGVKD. The V and J ends lost 3 bases and 5 bases, in that order; junction bases with no gene match: 9. The CDR3: CAISDFVGGRETQYF. The CDR3 nucleotides read TGTGCCATCAGTGATTTCGTAGGGGGCCGCGAGACCCAGTACTTC.

This chain connects TRBV28 to TRBJ2-7, with TRBD2 matching 15 bases. This CDR3 comprises 17 residues. J lost 3 bases, V lost 2 bases, and 5 bases had no gene match. Germline lookup yields CDR1 MDHEN and CDR2 SYDVKM. The DNA for the CDR3 is TGTGCCAGCAGTTTACCCGGGACTAGCGGGAGGAACTACGAGCAGTACTTC. This translates into CASSLPGTSGRNYEQYF. Drawing the rest from reference TRBV28 and TRBJ2-7, the complete variable domain is DVKVTQSSRYLVKRTGEKVFLECVQDMDHENMFWYRQDPGLGLRLIYFSYDVKMKEKGDIPEGYSVSREKKERFSLILESASTNQTSMYLCASSLPGTSGRNYEQYFGPGTRLTVT.

This chain links TRBV20-1 with TRBJ2-1; perhaps TRBD2 as D (6 bases). V lost 3 bases and J 7 bases, leaving 22 bases between the germline ends. This CDR3 region has 16 residues. Per germline, CDR1 DFQATT and CDR2 SNEGSKA (reference sequence). The CDR3 region has the DNA TGCAGTGCTAGTCGGGGAGGTGGGGACGGCAGGAATGAGCAGTTCTTC. Residues: CSASRGGGDGRNEQFF.

The chain carries TRBV6-2 or TRBV6-3 and TRBJ2-3; tentative D call: TRBD2 (5 bases). Looked up from germline, CDR1 is MNHEY and CDR2 is SVGEGT. Trimming shortened V by 4 bases and J by 4 bases, and 15 bases separated the two germline ends. This CDR3 region has 15 residues. CDR3 DNA: TGTGCCAGCAGTTCCCCTGTTTTAGCGCCAGATACGCAGTATTTT. Protein: CASSSPVLAPDTQYF.

This clone was counted a single time. The gene calls are TRBV30 and TRBJ1-5; TRBD1 matches at 10 bases. The J segment lost 5 bases and the V segment lost 3 bases, leaving 7 bases of the junction unmatched. Germline lookup yields CDR1 GTSNPN and CDR2 SVGIG (reference sequence). CDR3 length: 15 amino acids. CDR3 nucleotides: TGTGCCTGGAGCGTTGGGACAGGGGATTATCAGCCCCAGCATTTT. It codes for CAWSVGTGDYQPQHF.

The gene calls are TRBV9 and TRBJ2-1; 15 bases match TRBD2. Germline V gene data show CDR1 as SGDLS and CDR2 as YYNGEE. The ends lost 4 bases at V and 7 bases at J; junction bases unmatched: 6. The CDR3 sequence is 16 residues long. CDR3 nucleotides: TGTGCCAGCAGCCCCGGGACTAGCGGGAGGAATAATGAGCAGTTCTTC. Translation: CASSPGTSGRNNEQFF.

This chain connects TRBV7-6 to TRBJ2-2, with 8 bases fitting TRBD2. From germline, CDR1 is SGHVS and CDR2 FNYEAQ. This CDR3 is built from 15 residues. Losses at the gene ends were 2 bases for V and 3 bases for J; bases not matched to a gene: 2. This CDR3 reads CASSLLAGYTGELFF. The CDR3 DNA is TGTGCCAGCAGCTTATTAGCGGGATACACCGGGGAGCTGTTTTTT.

The V gene is TRBV5-1, the J gene TRBJ2-7, with 8 bases lining up with TRBD2. CDR1 SGHRS and CDR2 YFSETQ come from the germline V gene. The CDR3 length is 15 residues. V lost 2 bases to trimming and J lost 2 bases; unmatched junction nucleotides: 6. CDR3 in amino acids: CASSLASGGPYEQYF. CDR3 in DNA: TGCGCCAGCAGCTTAGCCAGCGGGGGTCCCTACGAGCAGTACTTC.

V usage is TRBV21-1 and J usage is TRBJ2-4; the table names TRBD1, a call not compared with the DNA. TRBV21-1 constitutes a pseudogene. The CDR3 is 15 residues long. Written as DNA, the CDR3 is TGTGCCAGCAGCAAGCTAGACAGGGTCAAAAACATTCAGTACTTC. Translation: CASSKLDRVKNIQYF.

This sequence joins TRBV7-6 and TRBJ2-5, with TRBD2 identical over 11 bases. CDR1 and CDR2 from the germline V gene are SGHVS and FNYEAQ. The ends lost 0 bases at V and 4 bases at J; junction bases unmatched: 7. The CDR3 sequence is 17 residues long. This CDR3 is CASSLALAGGPGETQYF. CDR3 DNA sequence: TGTGCCAGCAGCTTAGCTTTAGCGGGAGGGCCCGGAGAGACCCAGTACTTC. Filled out from reference TRBV7-6 and TRBJ2-5, the complete variable domain reads GAGVSQSPRYKVTKRGQDVALRCDPISGHVSLYWYRQALGQGPEFLTYFNYEAQQDKSGLPNDRFSAERPEGSISTLTIQRTEQRDSAMYRCASSLALAGGPGETQYFGPGTRLLVL.

The chain uses TRBV9 and TRBJ2-7; D possibly corresponds to TRBD1 (5 bases). The CDR3 sequence is 16 residues long. V lost 0 bases and J lost 3, with 16 bases in between. Germline CDR1 SGDLS, CDR2 YYNGEE. CDR3 sequence: CASSVAPGQNGYEQYF. The CDR3 DNA follows: TGTGCCAGCAGCGTAGCTCCAGGGCAGAACGGCTACGAGCAGTACTTC.

A single count supports this clone. Other DNA sequences in the sample encode the same CDR3. The chain uses TRBV5-6 and TRBJ2-7; maybe TRBD2 (6 bases). Germline V lookup: CDR1 SGHDT, CDR2 YYEEEE. Trimming removed 1 base at V and 7 bases at J, with 12 bases between. CDR3 size: 13 residues. For the CDR3, the DNA is TGTGCCAGCAGCTTGATCGCTGGGGGGGAGCAGTACTTC. It encodes CASSLIAGGEQYF.

The rearrangement joins TRBV6-1 to TRBJ2-3; 9 nucleotides line up with TRBD2. CDR3 length: 16 amino acids. CDR1 MNHNS and CDR2 SASEGT come from the germline V gene. The ends lost 4 bases at V and 2 bases at J; junction bases unmatched: 7. DNA for the CDR3: TGTGCCAGCAGTGCGATGGCGGGAGGGCTCACAGATACGCAGTATTTT. It translates to CASSAMAGGLTDTQYF.

DNA of the CDR3: TGCGCCAGCAGCTTCGGAGGGCGGGCAACCTATGGCTACACCTTC. Translating it yields CASSFGGRATYGYTF. This chain connects TRBV5-1 to TRBJ1-2, with D unresolved. The germline V gene has CDR1 SGHRS and CDR2 YFSETQ. The CDR3 length is 15 residues. V lost 2 bases and J 4 bases, leaving 15 bases between the germline ends. The full variable domain, completed using reference TRBV5-1 and TRBJ1-2, is KAGVTQTPRYLIKTRGQQVTLSCSPISGHRSVSWYQQTPGQGLQFLFEYFSETQRNKGNFPGRFSGRQFSNSRSEMNVSTLELGDSALYLCASSFGGRATYGYTFGSGTRLTVV.

In its sample, this clone was seen once. The V and J genes are TRBV19 and TRBJ2-3; 9 bases are shared with TRBD1. The germline V gene encodes CDR1 LNHDA and CDR2 SQIVND (reference sequence). This CDR3 spans 17 amino acids. J lost 2 bases, V lost 3 bases, and 9 bases had no gene match. The CDR3 loop is CASSIQTGGTTTDTQYF. CDR3 sequence (DNA): TGTGCCAGTAGTATTCAGACAGGGGGGACCACCACAGATACGCAGTATTTT.

The J gene is TRBJ1-3, the V gene TRBV3-1 (or the pseudogene TRBV3-2); 7 bases agree with TRBD1. The germline V gene encodes CDR1 LGHDT and CDR2 YNNKEL (reference sequence). The CDR3 loop spans 17 amino acids. Losses at the gene ends were 2 bases for V and 4 bases for J; bases not matched to a gene: 11. In DNA form, the CDR3 reads TGTGCCAGCAGCCAACACAGGGGAGTAATGATAGGAAACACCATATATTTT. Protein sequence: CASSQHRGVMIGNTIYF.

The chain combines TRBV4-1 with TRBJ2-1, with 7 bases aligning to TRBD2. Germline V gives CDR1 MGHRA, CDR2 YSYEKL. J lost 4 bases, V lost 1 base, and 4 bases had no gene match. CDR3 length: 15 amino acids. In nucleotides, the CDR3 is TGCGCCAGCAGCCAAGTTTCGGGAGGATACAATGAGCAGTTCTTC. This encodes CASSQVSGGYNEQFF.